Listed here are 29 T cell receptor beta chains from one sample, sequenced in a study of T cells in Graves' hyperthyroidism and ophthalmopathy. TCR beta CDR3 region amplification was performed from RNA transcripts. Primed by the HTBI set, a first-round RT-PCR was run on the TCR CDR3. One entry per CDR3 protein results from TCRdb running MiXCR on the multiplex PCR reads. The table records roughly 400,000 distinct CDR3 sequences, about a sixth of them present only once. Material for sequencing was blood. These receptors were collected from a woman younger than 30 with Graves' hyperthyroidism that later progressed to Graves' ophthalmopathy.

The rearrangement joins TRBV7-9 to TRBJ1-2; D perhaps matches TRBD1 (5 bases). Per the germline V gene, CDR1 is SEHNR and CDR2 is FQNEAQ (reference sequence). Trimming pared 4 bases from V and 8 bases from J, leaving 20 bases between. The CDR3 contains 15 residues. CDR3 loop: CASSSNLGGSQGYTF. The CDR3, as DNA: TGTGCCAGCAGCTCAAACCTTGGGGGGAGCCAAGGCTACACCTTC.

This clonotype appeared many times. The chain recombines TRBV7-9 with TRBJ2-3, with 12 bases that match TRBD2. This CDR3 is built from 15 residues. Germline values: CDR1 SEHNR, CDR2 FQNEAQ (reference sequence). V shed 8 bases and J 5 bases; nucleotides not matched to a gene: 8. CDR3 DNA sequence: TGTGCCAGCCTTAAACCGGGACTAGCGGGAGATACGCAGTATTTT. This sequence encodes CASLKPGLAGDTQYF.

This clonotype was observed at least ten times. This sequence joins TRBV2 and TRBJ1-5; D is unclear. V lost 6 bases to trimming and J lost 2 bases, with 17 bases between them. The CDR3 covers 16 residues. Per the germline V gene, CDR1 is SNHLY and CDR2 is FYNNEI. CDR3 in DNA: TGTGCCAGCAGGGGATTGGGTGATTTCGGCAATCAGCCCCAGCATTTT. Protein product: CASRGLGDFGNQPQHF. The full variable domain, completed using reference TRBV2 and TRBJ1-5, is EPEVTQTPSHQVTQMGQEVILRCVPISNHLYFYWYRQILGQKVEFLVSFYNNEISEKSEIFDDQFSVERPDGSNFTLKIRSTKLEDSAMYFCASRGLGDFGNQPQHFGDGTRLSIL.

In this sample, this clonotype turned up many times. The chain employs TRBV6-1 and TRBJ1-2; TRBD1 aligns across 8 bases. The germline gives CDR1 MNHNS, CDR2 SASEGT. Trimming at V came to 5 bases and at J to 6 bases, leaving 5 bases not matched to a gene. The length of the CDR3 is 13 residues. The CDR3 is CASSHDRGDGYTF. As DNA, the CDR3 is TGTGCCAGCAGTCACGACAGGGGCGATGGCTACACCTTC.

This clonotype was observed at least ten times. The V call is TRBV2, the J call TRBJ2-7; TRBD1 might be the D (6 bases). Germline V gives CDR1 SNHLY, CDR2 FYNNEI. V gave up 10 bases and J gave up 7 bases, with 20 bases separating them. CDR3 length: 13 amino acids. CDR3 nucleotide sequence: TGTGCCACTGACCGGGCCCCACAGGGTGAGCAGTACTTC. The encoded protein is CATDRAPQGEQYF. Variable domain in full (rest from reference TRBV2 and TRBJ2-7): EPEVTQTPSHQVTQMGQEVILRCVPISNHLYFYWYRQILGQKVEFLVSFYNNEISEKSEIFDDQFSVERPDGSNFTLKIRSTKLEDSAMYFCATDRAPQGEQYFGPGTRLTVT.

This clonotype came up many times. The chain has TRBV30 and TRBJ1-2; 10 bases are a match to TRBD1. The CDR3 totals 14 residues. Germline CDR1 GTSNPN, CDR2 SVGIG (reference sequence). Germline trimming cut 3 bases from V and 1 base from J; bases unmatched to any gene: 2. The CDR3 here is CAWRRDRGNYGYTF. The CDR3, as DNA: TGTGCCTGGAGGAGGGACAGGGGTAACTATGGCTACACCTTC.

This clonotype was counted only a few times. The rearrangement links TRBV24-1 to TRBJ2-1; TRBD2 matches at 14 bases. This CDR3 has 14 residues. The J segment lost 5 bases and the V segment lost 10 bases, leaving 3 bases of the junction unmatched. Germline V lookup: CDR1 KGHDR, CDR2 SFDVKD. CDR3 coding DNA: TGTGCCACTCAGGGACTAGCGGGAGACAATGAGCAGTTCTTC. Protein product: CATQGLAGDNEQFF.

This clonotype was counted at least ten times. The chain is built from TRBV7-9 and TRBJ1-2; D is undetermined. Trimming stripped 7 bases from V and 7 bases from J, with 10 bases between. Germline lookup yields CDR1 SEHNR and CDR2 FQNEAQ (reference sequence). The CDR3 totals 11 residues. CDR3 DNA: TGTGCCAGCACTGGCTCGGGTGGCTACACCTTC. Residues: CASTGSGGYTF.

This clonotype has ten or more counts. The chain recombines TRBV28 with TRBJ1-3; D is ambiguous. The germline V gene has CDR1 MDHEN and CDR2 SYDVKM. The CDR3 totals 14 residues. Trimming stripped 5 bases from V and 4 bases from J, with 12 bases between. CDR3 nucleotide sequence: TGTGCCAGCAGTCCACCCGACCTCGGAAACACCATATATTTT. Its protein product is CASSPPDLGNTIYF.

This clonotype was detected ten times or more. V gene TRBV2 combines with J gene TRBJ2-5; possibly TRBD2 for D (8 bases). V lost 2 bases, J lost 1 base, and 23 bases lay in between. The CDR3 runs 19 residues. From germline, CDR1 is SNHLY and CDR2 FYNNEI. CDR3 in DNA: TGTGCCAGCAGTGAACCCCGGGAGGGGGCGAGACTTTTCCAAGAGACCCAGTACTTC. It translates to CASSEPREGARLFQETQYF. Full variable domain (remainder filled in from reference TRBV2 and TRBJ2-5): EPEVTQTPSHQVTQMGQEVILRCVPISNHLYFYWYRQILGQKVEFLVSFYNNEISEKSEIFDDQFSVERPDGSNFTLKIRSTKLEDSAMYFCASSEPREGARLFQETQYFGPGTRLLVL.

This clonotype was seen ten or more times. The gene calls are TRBV27 and TRBJ2-1; tentatively, D is TRBD2 (6 bases). The V end was cut by 4 bases, the J end by 2 bases, with 12 bases between. Germline CDR1 MNHEY, CDR2 SMNVEV (reference sequence). The CDR3 length is 15 residues. As DNA, the CDR3 is TGTGCCAGCAGTTCTCGACTAGACCCCTACAATGAGCAGTTCTTC. It specifies CASSSRLDPYNEQFF.

This clonotype was counted between two and nine times. Possible read error: a much larger clone is one base away. This sequence joins TRBV6-5 and TRBJ1-1; 7 positions match TRBD1. The CDR3 loop spans 15 amino acids. V lost 0 bases to trimming and J lost 7 bases; unmatched junction nucleotides: 8. The germline CDR1 and CDR2 sequences are MNHEY and SVGAGI. The DNA for the CDR3 is TGTGCCAGCAGTTACTCGCCGGACAGGTATAATGAAGCTTTCTTT. Encoded protein: CASSYSPDRYNEAFF.

At least ten counts were recorded for this clonotype. The chain is built from TRBV12-3 or TRBV12-4 and TRBJ2-3, with 10 bases that match TRBD2. V lost 5 bases and J lost 0; bases outside the gene matches: 2. CDR3 length: 15 amino acids. The CDR3 loop reads CASSRTSGSTDTQYF. CDR3 nucleotide sequence: TGTGCCAGCAGTCGGACTAGCGGAAGCACAGATACGCAGTATTTT.

The V call is TRBV9, the J call TRBJ1-3, with 8 bases that match TRBD1. The junction had 3 bases not matched to a gene; V was cut back by 3 bases and J by 4 bases. The CDR3 sequence is 14 residues long. Germline values: CDR1 SGDLS, CDR2 YYNGEE. This chain's CDR3 is CASSEQGDGNTIYF. The DNA for the CDR3 is TGTGCCAGCAGCGAACAGGGGGACGGAAACACCATATATTTT.

This clonotype has at least ten counts. CDR3 sequence: CASSLFEGTGNQPQHF. The DNA for the CDR3 is TGTGCCAGCAGTTTATTTGAAGGAACAGGCAATCAGCCCCAGCATTTT. This rearrangement joins TRBV27 to TRBJ1-5; no firm D call. V lost 1 base to trimming and J lost 2 bases, with 12 bases between them. The CDR3 is 16 residues long. In germline, CDR1 is MNHEY, CDR2 SMNVEV (reference sequence).

This clonotype was counted ten times or more. The CDR3 sequence is CASSPPGQRIIEDNEQFF. In DNA, the CDR3 is TGTGCCAGCTCACCACCGGGTCAAAGGATAATTGAAGACAATGAGCAGTTCTTC. V gene TRBV18 combines with J gene TRBJ2-1; D not certain. V shed 0 bases and J shed 5 bases, with 20 bases lying between them. The CDR3 is made up of 18 amino acids. The V gene's germline CDR1 is KGHSH and CDR2 LQKENI.

As regards this clonotype: A much more abundant neighbour one base away suggests this may be a read error. A read error is likely, as this CDR3 ends without the conserved phenylalanine or tryptophan. This chain joins TRBV20-1 and TRBJ1-5, with 7 bases fitting TRBD1. The CDR3 is 12 residues long. The V gene's germline CDR1 is DFQATT and CDR2 SNEGSKA (reference sequence). V was pared by 5 bases and J by 4 bases, with 2 bases of the junction left unmatched. Here the CDR3 DNA reads TGCAGTGCTCGGACAGGAAATCAGCCCCAGCATCTT. As protein: CSARTGNQPQHL.

This clonotype was seen ten or more times. This sequence joins TRBV4-1 and TRBJ2-7, with 7 positions matching TRBD2. Germline V gene data show CDR1 as MGHRA and CDR2 as YSYEKL. This CDR3 is 13 amino acids long. V shed 2 bases, J shed 6 bases, and the junction held 4 bases outside the gene matches. Here the CDR3 DNA reads TGCGCCAGCAGCCAATGGGGGGGGGGCGAGCAGTACTTC. Translating gives CASSQWGGGEQYF.

There are many counts of this clonotype. The chain is built from TRBV7-9 and TRBJ1-1; D possibly corresponds to TRBD1 (5 bases). CDR1 is SEHNR and CDR2 is FQNEAQ in the germline V gene (reference sequence). This CDR3 region has 14 residues. V was cut by 5 bases and J by 1 base, with 11 bases left in between. CDR3 nucleotides: TGTGCCAGCAGCGCCCCGACAGCGAACACTGAAGCTTTCTTT. Residues: CASSAPTANTEAFF.

This clonotype was picked up a small number of times. The J gene is TRBJ1-3, the V gene TRBV19, with TRBD1 matching 7 bases. The CDR3 covers 14 residues. Germline assignment: CDR1 LNHDA and CDR2 SQIVND (reference sequence). The J segment lost 0 bases and the V segment lost 6 bases, leaving 2 bases of the junction unmatched. The CDR3 here is CASRDRHSGNTIYF. In DNA form, the CDR3 reads TGTGCCAGTAGGGACAGGCACTCTGGAAACACCATATATTTT.

This clonotype has at least ten counts. The rearrangement uses TRBV5-1 and TRBJ2-7; 11 positions match TRBD2. The germline V gene encodes CDR1 SGHRS and CDR2 YFSETQ. The CDR3 sequence is 16 residues long. The trim removed 4 bases at V and 5 bases at J, leaving 11 bases unmatched. The CDR3 DNA follows: TGCGCCAGCAGCCCCTCCTTAGCGGGAGGGCATGACGAGCAGTACTTC. This encodes CASSPSLAGGHDEQYF.

This clonotype was seen more than once but under ten times. The chain uses TRBV5-5 and TRBJ2-1; 10 positions match TRBD2. The germline gives CDR1 SGHKS, CDR2 YYEKEE (reference sequence). The ends lost 2 bases at V and 3 bases at J; junction bases unmatched: 11. This CDR3 region has 18 residues. The CDR3 DNA reads as TGTGCCAGCAGCTTTCGGTCGCTAGCGGGAGAAGTCTACAATGAGCAGTTCTTC. Translated: CASSFRSLAGEVYNEQFF.

Details on this clonotype: This clone may be a read error of a much larger clone one base away. The rearrangement links TRBV7-2 to TRBJ2-7; 9 bases are a match to TRBD1. With 5 bases clipped from V and 5 bases from J, the junction kept 10 bases outside the gene matches. This CDR3 contains 15 residues. Germline V gives CDR1 SGHTA, CDR2 FQGNSA. The CDR3 is CASSRTGTGIDEQYF. CDR3 sequence (DNA): TGTGCCAGCAGCAGGACCGGGACAGGGATCGACGAGCAGTACTTC.

Of note for this clonotype: A read error may be the cause here, since a much bigger clone is one base away. The chain carries TRBV7-8 and TRBJ2-1; 9 bases are shared with TRBD2. J was trimmed by 3 bases and V by 8 bases; bases with no gene match: 8. This CDR3 has 15 amino acids. Germline-derived CDR1 and CDR2 are SGHVS and FQNEAQ. The DNA of the CDR3 is TGTGCCAGCGGCCACAGCGGGGGGATCTACAATGAGCAGTTCTTC. Translation: CASGHSGGIYNEQFF.

This clonotype occurred a few times. CDR3 in amino acids: CASSHFFSPGQGAGQRQETQYF. Here the CDR3 DNA reads TGCGCCAGCAGCCATTTCTTCTCTCCGGGACAGGGGGCAGGCCAGAGACAAGAGACCCAGTACTTC. The rearrangement joins TRBV4-1 to TRBJ2-5; 12 bases fit TRBD1. The V gene end was trimmed by 3 bases and the J gene end by 2 bases; junction bases not matched to a gene: 22. The CDR3 extends over 22 amino acids. The germline CDR1 and CDR2 sequences are MGHRA and YSYEKL.

This clonotype has just a few counts. J is TRBJ1-2 and V is TRBV20-1, with D possibly matching TRBD1 (5 bases). This CDR3 contains 15 residues. Trimming took off 0 bases at V and 2 bases at J, with 13 bases between the two ends. The germline V gene has CDR1 DFQATT and CDR2 SNEGSKA (reference sequence). In DNA, the CDR3 is TGCAGTGCTAGAGAGGGACGCGGGGCCAACTATGGCTACACCTTC. This gives the protein CSAREGRGANYGYTF.

The chain couples TRBV6-1 to TRBJ2-5; D may correspond to TRBD1 or TRBD2 (6 bases each). Trimming stripped 1 base from V and 5 bases from J, with 11 bases between. This CDR3 has 14 amino acids. Germline V lookup: CDR1 MNHNS, CDR2 SASEGT. The CDR3 here is CASSEGRGLETQYF. The CDR3 DNA sequence: TGTGCCAGCAGTGAAGGTCGGGGGCTTGAGACCCAGTACTTC.

Note on this clonotype: A much bigger clone sits one base away, suggesting this may be a read error. This chain links TRBV4-1 with TRBJ2-2; D is possibly TRBD1 or TRBD2 (5 bases each). The CDR3 extends over 15 amino acids. From germline, CDR1 is MGHRA and CDR2 YSYEKL. The CDR3 protein is CASSQGYRDHGELSF. Written as DNA, the CDR3 is TGCGCCAGCAGCCAAGGCTACCGGGACCACGGGGAGCTGTCTTTT.

The chain has TRBV18 and TRBJ2-6; 7 nucleotides agree with TRBD2. V was clipped by 1 base and J by 0 bases; unmatched bases: 12. Germline CDR1 KGHSH, CDR2 LQKENI. The CDR3 consists of 20 residues. For the CDR3, the DNA is TGTGCCAGCTCACCACTTTCCGACGGGAGGACAATCTCTGGGGCCAACGTCCTGACTTTC. This encodes CASSPLSDGRTISGANVLTF.